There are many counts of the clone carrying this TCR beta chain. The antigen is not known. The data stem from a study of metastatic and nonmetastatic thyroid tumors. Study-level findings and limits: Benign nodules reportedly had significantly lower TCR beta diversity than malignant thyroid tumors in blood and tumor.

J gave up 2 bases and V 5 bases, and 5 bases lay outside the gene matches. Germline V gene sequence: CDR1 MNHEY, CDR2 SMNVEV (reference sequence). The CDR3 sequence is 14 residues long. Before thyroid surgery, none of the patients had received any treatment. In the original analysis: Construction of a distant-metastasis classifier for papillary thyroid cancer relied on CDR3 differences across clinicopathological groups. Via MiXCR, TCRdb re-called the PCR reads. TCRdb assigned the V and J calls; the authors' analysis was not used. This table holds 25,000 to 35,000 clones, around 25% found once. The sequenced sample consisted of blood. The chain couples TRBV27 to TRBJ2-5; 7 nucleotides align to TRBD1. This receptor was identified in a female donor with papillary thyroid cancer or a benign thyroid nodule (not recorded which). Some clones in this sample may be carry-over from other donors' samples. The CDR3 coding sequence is TGTGCCAGCAGTCGAGGACAGGTTCAAGAGACCCAGTACTTC. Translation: CASSRGQVQETQYF.